The 3 T cell receptor beta chains below come from one sample, sequenced in a study of blood T cells in healthy people across ages. The second PCR ran roughly 7 to 12 cycles with a sample-barcoded 5' primer and J-beta primers. TCRdb re-analysed the 5' RACE reads in MiXCR, keeping a single row per CDR3 protein. The repertoire holds 550,000 to 750,000 distinct CDR3 sequences, with 20% to 25% as singletons. The source material was blood. These receptors all come from a man aged 70-80 years in good health.

The gene calls are TRBV27 and TRBJ2-5; weak D call: TRBD1 (6 bases). The germline CDR1 and CDR2 sequences are MNHEY and SMNVEV (reference sequence). V was clipped by 4 bases and J by 0 bases, with 15 bases between them. This CDR3 is built from 16 residues. CDR3 sequence reads: CASSSLDRRYQETQYF. The DNA of the CDR3 is TGTGCCAGCAGTTCTCTGGACAGACGGTACCAAGAGACCCAGTACTTC.

This clonotype was detected only a few times. A read error may account for a junction end that differs from germline. The gene calls are TRBV4-1 and TRBJ2-6, with D tentatively TRBD1 or TRBD2 (6 bases each). This CDR3 is built from 16 residues. Germline lookup yields CDR1 MGHRA and CDR2 YSYEKL. The CDR3 loop is CASSQAGADGANVPTF. The CDR3 DNA sequence: TGCGCCAGCAGCCAAGCGGGGGCAGATGGGGCCAACGTCCCGACTTTC.

This clonotype appeared a few times. The V gene is TRBV3-1, the J gene TRBJ2-5; D unresolved. Germline loops: CDR1 LGHDT, CDR2 YNNKEL (reference sequence). The V gene lost 0 bases and the J gene lost 6 bases, with 5 bases spanning the gap. The CDR3 sequence is 12 residues long. The chain's CDR3 is CASSQDLQTQYF. CDR3 nucleotides: TGTGCCAGCAGCCAAGATTTGCAGACCCAGTACTTC.